The TCR beta chain under discussion was sequenced for a study of T cell responses to AZD1222 COVID-19 vaccine. Turning to the study itself: Second-dose schedules of about 4 or about 12 weeks were combined.

Turning to this clone: The antigen remains unidentified.

Some clones are missing from TCRdb's copy, which holds only in-frame ones; the method was immunoSEQ multiplex PCR. The data contain 40,000 to 55,000 clones, over 60% of them seen just once; the ten biggest clones take up approximately 3.9%. V gave up 1 base and J gave up 6 bases, with 3 bases separating them. CDR3 length: 12 amino acids. Germline V CDR1 and CDR2: LNHNV, YYDKDF (reference sequence). Notes on the study in general: The study identified only five or six AZD1222 recipients as seropositive at baseline. Among the donors, most were white British and more were female, and clonal diversity was possibly underestimated. The reported proportion of spike-specific TCRs targeting unmutated variant regions was nearly half.

The J gene is TRBJ2-2, the V gene TRBV15; D is undetermined. This specimen consisted of peripheral blood, obtained on day 0 of AZD1222 vaccination. The TCR originated in an adult in good health. CDR3 residues: CATSRGPGELFF. In DNA form, the CDR3 reads TGTGCCACCAGCAGAGGGCCCGGGGAGCTGTTTTTT.